Following are 24 T cell receptor beta chains from one sample sequenced in a study of control samples from healthy donors and cancer patients. Data came from immunoSEQ multiplex PCR; TCRdb stores just in-frame clones and leaves some out. The data show about 130,000 clones, 80% to 95% seen once. The sequencing sample was made of blood. All receptors come from a man aged 18 to 30 in good health.

The chain is built from TRBV19 and TRBJ2-1, with 7 bases aligning to TRBD2. Germline V gene sequence: CDR1 LNHDA, CDR2 SQIVND (reference sequence). Germline trimming cut 0 bases from V and 0 bases from J; bases unmatched to any gene: 2. The CDR3 is 16 amino acids. This CDR3 reads CASSIDRGDSYNEQFF. The CDR3 nucleotides are TGTGCCAGTAGTATAGATCGGGGGGACTCCTACAATGAGCAGTTCTTC.

The V and J genes are TRBV6-5 and TRBJ2-7; TRBD1 matches 7 bases. The junction had 6 bases not matched to a gene; V was cut back by 7 bases and J by 3 bases. Germline V gene data show CDR1 as MNHEY and CDR2 as SVGAGI. The CDR3 runs to 13 residues. CDR3 sequence (DNA): TGTGCCAGCAATCCGGGACAGATCTACGAGCAGTACTTC. Its protein is CASNPGQIYEQYF.

V is TRBV5-1 and J is TRBJ2-7; tentative D call: TRBD2 (5 bases). V lost 4 bases, J lost 0 bases, and 14 bases lay in between. CDR1 and CDR2 from the germline V gene are SGHRS and YFSETQ. This CDR3 has 15 residues. CDR3 protein: CASSPEVGSSYEQYF. CDR3 bases: TGCGCCAGCAGCCCGGAAGTGGGGAGCTCCTACGAGCAGTACTTC.

The J gene is TRBJ2-1, the V gene TRBV2; 10 nucleotides line up with TRBD2. The V gene end was trimmed by 8 bases and the J gene end by 3 bases; junction bases not matched to a gene: 4. Germline values: CDR1 SNHLY, CDR2 FYNNEI. The CDR3 contains 14 residues. CDR3 protein: CASSGLAIYNEQFF. CDR3 DNA sequence: TGTGCCAGCTCGGGACTAGCGATCTACAATGAGCAGTTCTTC.

This sequence joins TRBV5-1 and TRBJ1-1; D not certain. The V end was cut by 4 bases, the J end by 1 base, with 11 bases between. CDR1 and CDR2 (germline): SGHRS, YFSETQ. This CDR3 comprises 14 residues. The CDR3 spells CASSLGIGNTEAFF. Written as DNA, the CDR3 is TGCGCCAGCAGCCTTGGGATCGGGAACACTGAAGCTTTCTTT. Filled out from reference TRBV5-1 and TRBJ1-1, the complete variable domain reads KAGVTQTPRYLIKTRGQQVTLSCSPISGHRSVSWYQQTPGQGLQFLFEYFSETQRNKGNFPGRFSGRQFSNSRSEMNVSTLELGDSALYLCASSLGIGNTEAFFGQGTRLTVV.

This clone was seen more than once but under ten times. The chain uses TRBV6-5 and TRBJ1-3; D uncertain. V gave up 7 bases and J gave up 1 base, with 11 bases separating them. Germline V lookup: CDR1 MNHEY, CDR2 SVGAGI. The CDR3 extends over 14 amino acids. In DNA, the CDR3 is TGTGCCAGCATGGTCTTTTCTTCTGGAAACACCATATATTTT. It encodes CASMVFSSGNTIYF.

This clone was detected only once. CDR3 DNA sequence: TGTGCCAGCAGCCCCGACAGATTCGGAGAGACCCAGTACTTC. As protein: CASSPDRFGETQYF. The chain combines TRBV7-9 with TRBJ2-5; D might be TRBD1 (5 bases). This CDR3 is 14 amino acids long. CDR1 is SEHNR, CDR2 FQNEAQ, per germline (reference sequence). V shed 5 bases and J shed 4 bases, with 14 bases lying between them.

Only one count was recorded for this clone. V is TRBV21-1 and J is TRBJ1-2. TRBV21-1 is a pseudogene locus. The CDR3 consists of 12 residues. The CDR3 here is CAAKGGDYGYTF. The CDR3 nucleotides are TGTGCCGCGAAGGGGGGCGACTATGGCTACACCTTC.

The chain carries TRBV3-1 (or the pseudogene TRBV3-2) and TRBJ2-7, with unresolved D. The V and J ends lost 3 bases and 2 bases respectively, with 11 bases between them. Germline V CDR1 and CDR2: LGHDT, YNNKEL (reference sequence). The CDR3 sequence is 14 residues long. The CDR3: CASSQRTAAYEQYF. DNA for the CDR3: TGTGCCAGCAGCCAGCGGACCGCCGCCTACGAGCAGTACTTC.

The rearrangement links TRBV5-1 to TRBJ2-7; 7 nucleotides line up with TRBD1. Germline values: CDR1 SGHRS, CDR2 YFSETQ. J lost 2 bases, V lost 4 bases, and 6 bases had no gene match. This CDR3 spans 14 amino acids. Here the CDR3 reads CASSTGTAPYEQYF. The CDR3 DNA follows: TGCGCCAGCAGCACCGGGACAGCACCCTACGAGCAGTACTTC.

The chain has TRBV24-1 and TRBJ2-3, with D perhaps being TRBD1 or TRBD2 (6 bases each). Looked up from germline, CDR1 is KGHDR and CDR2 is SFDVKD. The CDR3 spans 14 residues. Trimming pared 3 bases from V and 5 bases from J, leaving 11 bases between. The DNA of the CDR3 is TGTGCCACCAGTGATACCAGGGGAGGAGATACGCAGTATTTT. It is translated as CATSDTRGGDTQYF.

The chain's CDR3 is CASSQGTVGSPLHF. CDR3 nucleotides: TGTGCCAGCAGCCAAGGGACAGTCGGCTCACCCCTCCACTTT. The chain links TRBV3-1 (or the pseudogene TRBV3-2) to TRBJ1-6, with D possibly matching TRBD1 (6 bases). V was clipped by 1 base and J by 10 bases, with 11 bases between them. This CDR3 spans 14 amino acids. The V gene's germline CDR1 is LGHDT and CDR2 YNNKEL (reference sequence).

This rearrangement joins TRBV7-2 to TRBJ2-5; D not certain. Per germline, CDR1 SGHTA and CDR2 FQGNSA. CDR3 size: 14 residues. V lost 0 bases and J 0 bases, leaving 5 bases between the germline ends. The CDR3: CASSLAAYQETQYF. CDR3 nucleotides: TGTGCCAGCAGCTTAGCGGCCTACCAAGAGACCCAGTACTTC.

In DNA form, the CDR3 reads TGTGCCAGCAGTTCCCCTAGGGGCAATCAGCCCCAGCATTTT. Translation gives CASSSPRGNQPQHF. V and J are TRBV6-2 or TRBV6-3 and TRBJ1-5; no reliable D call. Germline-derived CDR1 and CDR2 are MNHEY and SVGEGT. Trimming took 4 bases from V and 2 from J, leaving 9 bases between them. The CDR3 covers 14 residues.

The chain couples TRBV9 to TRBJ2-2; D possibly corresponds to TRBD2 (7 bases). Trimming stripped 0 bases from V and 6 bases from J, with 15 bases between. The CDR3 is made up of 16 amino acids. CDR1 is SGDLS and CDR2 is YYNGEE in the germline V gene. The DNA of the CDR3 is TGTGCCAGCAGCGTAGAAGAGGGGAGGGGGGCCGGGGAGCTGTTTTTT. This translates into CASSVEEGRGAGELFF.

The rearrangement uses TRBV5-5 and TRBJ2-5; weak D call: TRBD2 (6 bases). Germline loops: CDR1 SGHKS, CDR2 YYEKEE (reference sequence). The V end was cut by 4 bases, the J end by 5 bases, with 9 bases between. This CDR3 comprises 12 residues. CDR3 residues: CASSTRGETQYF. Here the CDR3 DNA reads TGTGCCAGCAGCACCCGGGGGGAGACCCAGTACTTC.

In its sample, this clone was seen a few times. The chain carries TRBV7-8 and TRBJ1-2, with D hard to call. Per the germline V gene, CDR1 is SGHVS and CDR2 is FQNEAQ. The V end lost 4 bases, the J end lost 5 bases, and 17 bases lay between the germline ends. CDR3 length: 15 amino acids. The CDR3 loop reads CASSSREGADYGYTF. The CDR3 coding sequence is TGTGCCAGCAGCTCCCGTGAGGGCGCGGATTATGGCTACACCTTC.

The chain has TRBV5-1 and TRBJ1-4, with no clear D. The CDR3 is 14 residues long. V lost 0 bases, J lost 0 bases, and 3 bases lay in between. Germline CDR1 SGHRS, CDR2 YFSETQ. The chain's CDR3 is CASSLESTNEKLFF. CDR3 in DNA: TGCGCCAGCAGCTTGGAATCAACTAATGAAAAACTGTTTTTT.

The chain joins TRBV11-3 to TRBJ2-3, with TRBD2 identical over 9 bases. The J segment lost 2 bases and the V segment lost 1 base, leaving 4 bases of the junction unmatched. The CDR3 runs 16 residues. Germline V gene lookup returns CDR1 SGHNT and CDR2 YENEEA. The CDR3 nucleotides are TGTGCCAGCAGCTTAGGGGGGACTAGCACCACAGATACGCAGTATTTT. Translation: CASSLGGTSTTDTQYF.

V usage is TRBV15 and J usage is TRBJ1-5; D is unresolved. There are 14 residues in the CDR3. Germline-derived CDR1 and CDR2 are LNHNV and YYDKDF (reference sequence). With 7 bases removed from V and 2 bases from J, the gap between germline ends came to 12 bases. The DNA for the CDR3 is TGTGCCACCACAAGCGAGGTGGGCAATCAGCCCCAGCATTTT. This gives the protein CATTSEVGNQPQHF.

The J gene is TRBJ1-2, the V gene TRBV28, with a tentative D call TRBD1 (5 bases). With 1 base removed from V and 4 bases from J, the gap between germline ends came to 25 bases. Germline loops: CDR1 MDHEN, CDR2 SYDVKM. The CDR3 has 19 amino acids. The CDR3 here is CASSLFGPRQGGVVYGYTF. CDR3 sequence (DNA): TGTGCCAGCAGTTTATTTGGCCCCCGGCAGGGCGGGGTGGTCTATGGCTACACCTTC.

V gene TRBV13 combines with J gene TRBJ1-5; tentative D call: TRBD1 (6 bases). Germline lookup yields CDR1 PRHDT and CDR2 FYEKMQ (reference sequence). This CDR3 comprises 14 residues. V lost 5 bases to trimming and J lost 3 bases, with 11 bases between them. The CDR3 nucleotides are TGTGCCAGCAGCGAGGGACAAGTCAATCAGCCCCAGCATTTT. As protein: CASSEGQVNQPQHF.

The J gene is TRBJ2-5, the V gene TRBV5-4, with TRBD2 matching over 9 bases. The CDR3 consists of 17 residues. J was trimmed by 0 bases and V by 4 bases; bases with no gene match: 10. Looked up from germline, CDR1 is SGHNT and CDR2 is YYREEE (reference sequence). The CDR3 here is CASSTGGRGGDQETQYF. CDR3 DNA: TGTGCCAGCAGCACCGGAGGGCGGGGGGGCGACCAAGAGACCCAGTACTTC. Full variable domain (outside the CDR3, taken from reference TRBV5-4 and TRBJ2-5): ETGVTQSPTHLIKTRGQQVTLRCSSQSGHNTVSWYQQALGQGPQFIFQYYREEENGRGNFPPRFSGLQFPNYSSELNVNALELDDSALYLCASSTGGRGGDQETQYFGPGTRLLVL.

The rearrangement joins TRBV5-4 to TRBJ2-1; D gene unclear. Germline V gene data show CDR1 as SGHNT and CDR2 as YYREEE (reference sequence). Trimming pared 3 bases from V and 2 bases from J, leaving 0 bases between. CDR3 length equals 11 residues. The CDR3 sequence is CASSSYNEQFF. CDR3 sequence (DNA): TGTGCCAGCAGCTCCTACAATGAGCAGTTCTTC.